In this sample, the clone carrying this T cell receptor beta chain turned up once. The authors prepared the TCRbeta library with unique molecular identifiers. From the PCR reads, TCRdb called clonotypes with MiXCR, one entry per CDR3 protein. The data hold fewer than 750,000 distinct CDR3 sequences, with more than 20% observed a single time. The CDR3 has 15 residues. The V and J ends lost 4 bases and 3 bases respectively, with 14 bases between them. Looked up from germline, CDR1 is SGHDT and CDR2 is YYEEEE. This sample is part of a study of T-cell reconstitution after alpha-beta-depleted transplantation in children.

The sequence was collected from a boy younger than two who had a stem cell transplant for acute myeloid leukemia, so the T cells may come from the graft donor. V gene TRBV5-6 combines with J gene TRBJ2-1, with a weak D call TRBD2 (6 bases). The sample here was PBMCs, mostly from graft donor cells, taken 360 days after TCRalphabeta/CD19-depleted stem cell transplant. CDR3 sequence (DNA): TGTGCCAGCAGCGTCGGGGGAGACAACTACAATGAGCAGTTCTTC. Translation: CASSVGGDNYNEQFF. The full variable domain, with the rest looked up from reference TRBV5-6 and TRBJ2-1, is DAGVTQSPTHLIKTRGQQVTLRCSPKSGHDTVSWYQQALGQGPQFIFQYYEEEERQRGNFPDRFSGHQFPNYSSELNVNALLLGDSALYLCASSVGGDNYNEQFFGPGTRLTVL.